Following are 32 T cell receptor beta chains from one sample sequenced in a study of shared clonotypes between healthy human individuals. The assay was immunoSEQ multiplex PCR, and TCRdb's table has in-frame clones only and misses some. The sample includes about 1 million clones, about 75% seen only once; the top ten take around 1.4%. Input material: memory CD4+ T cells sorted from blood. Stated subset: CD45RA-negative fraction. The receptors come from a man aged 18 to 35 in good health.

The chain employs TRBV5-6 and TRBJ1-5; possibly TRBD1 for D (5 bases). Germline CDR1 is SGHDT and CDR2 is YYEEEE. V shed 0 bases and J shed 2 bases, with 6 bases lying between them. The CDR3 covers 14 residues. This CDR3 reads CASSLEGGNQPQHF. The CDR3 bases are TGTGCCAGCAGCTTGGAAGGGGGCAATCAGCCCCAGCATTTT.

This sequence joins TRBV5-4 and TRBJ2-6; no clear D. V was cut by 0 bases and J by 0 bases, with 4 bases left in between. Germline-derived CDR1 and CDR2 are SGHNT and YYREEE (reference sequence). The CDR3 covers 15 residues. DNA of the CDR3: TGTGCCAGCAGCTTGGACCTCTCTGGGGCCAACGTCCTGACTTTC. Its protein is CASSLDLSGANVLTF.

The chain carries TRBV19 and TRBJ1-6, with D hard to call. Trimming took off 3 bases at V and 7 bases at J, with 4 bases between the two ends. CDR1 is LNHDA and CDR2 is SQIVND in the germline V gene (reference sequence). CDR3 length equals 12 residues. The CDR3 DNA sequence: TGTGCCAGTAGTATGCAGAATTCACCCCTCCACTTT. Protein product: CASSMQNSPLHF. Together with reference TRBV19 and TRBJ1-6, the CDR3 gives the full variable domain: DGGITQSPKYLFRKEGQNVTLSCEQNLNHDAMYWYRQDPGQGLRLIYYSQIVNDFQKGDIAEGYSVSREKKESFPLTVTSAQKNPTAFYLCASSMQNSPLHFGNGTRLTVT.

With respect to this clone: The same CDR3 also results from other DNA sequences found in this sample. The V gene is TRBV6-5, the J gene TRBJ2-5; D is perhaps TRBD1 (6 bases). V was trimmed by 4 bases and J by 5 bases, leaving 11 bases between them. The CDR3 is 13 amino acids. Per the germline V gene, CDR1 is MNHEY and CDR2 is SVGAGI. This CDR3 reads CASSSSGGETQYF. The CDR3 nucleotides are TGTGCCAGCAGTTCCAGTGGGGGCGAGACCCAGTACTTC.

This clone was recorded a few times. This chain connects TRBV30 to TRBJ1-1, with TRBD1 identical over 7 bases. The trim removed 2 bases at V and 10 bases at J, leaving 7 bases unmatched. Germline CDR1 is GTSNPN and CDR2 is SVGIG (reference sequence). This CDR3 has 12 residues. CDR3 region: CAWSWQGEGAFF. CDR3 in DNA: TGTGCCTGGAGTTGGCAGGGGGAGGGAGCTTTCTTT.

A few counts support this clone. V usage is TRBV19 and J usage is TRBJ2-7, with TRBD2 matching over 10 bases. Germline V gives CDR1 LNHDA, CDR2 SQIVND (reference sequence). The CDR3 extends over 16 amino acids. V shed 5 bases and J 3 bases; nucleotides not matched to a gene: 10. The CDR3, as DNA: TGTGCCAGTAGTCCCCGGAGGGAGCGGGGGGGCTACGAGCAGTACTTC. Protein: CASSPRRERGGYEQYF.

The chain couples TRBV15 to TRBJ2-7; D is perhaps TRBD1 (6 bases). V lost 1 base to trimming and J lost 1 base, with 11 bases between them. This CDR3 region has 15 residues. Per the germline V gene, CDR1 is LNHNV and CDR2 is YYDKDF (reference sequence). In nucleotides, the CDR3 is TGTGCCACCAGCAGAGGGGGCAGGGGATCCTACGAGCAGTACTTC. Protein sequence: CATSRGGRGSYEQYF.

The chain has TRBV27 and TRBJ2-7, with D possibly being TRBD1 (5 bases). V lost 2 bases to trimming and J lost 0 bases, with 11 bases between them. This CDR3 contains 15 residues. Germline CDR1 MNHEY, CDR2 SMNVEV (reference sequence). The CDR3 reads CASSLLPRDSYEQYF. CDR3 in DNA: TGTGCCAGCAGTTTACTTCCCAGGGACTCCTACGAGCAGTACTTC.

As to this clone: The sample holds other DNA sequences that translate to the same CDR3. The chain recombines TRBV10-3 with TRBJ1-4, with TRBD1 as a possible D gene (6 bases). With 0 bases removed from V and 5 bases from J, the gap between germline ends came to 10 bases. Per germline, CDR1 ENHRY and CDR2 SYGVKD. There are 15 residues in the CDR3. DNA for the CDR3: TGTGCCATCAGTGAGTCCGGGGGGCTCAATGAAAAACTGTTTTTT. This sequence encodes CAISESGGLNEKLFF.

This clone showed up just a few times. V is TRBV27 and J is TRBJ1-5; D not certain. From germline, CDR1 is MNHEY and CDR2 SMNVEV (reference sequence). Trimming cost V 2 bases and J 0 bases, with 11 bases left between them. This CDR3 is built from 16 residues. In nucleotides, the CDR3 is TGTGCCAGCAGTTTAAGCCGGGGATATAGCAATCAGCCCCAGCATTTT. Protein: CASSLSRGYSNQPQHF.

J is TRBJ1-2 and V is TRBV7-2; 8 nucleotides align to TRBD1. This CDR3 has 14 amino acids. V lost 5 bases, J lost 8 bases, and 10 bases stayed unmatched. CDR1 SGHTA and CDR2 FQGNSA come from the germline V gene. The CDR3 sequence: CASSERDRMRGYTF. In nucleotides, the CDR3 is TGTGCCAGCAGCGAAAGGGACAGGATGAGGGGCTACACCTTC.

The chain employs TRBV27 and TRBJ2-7; D gene ambiguous. Germline V gives CDR1 MNHEY, CDR2 SMNVEV (reference sequence). The CDR3 runs 15 residues. V lost 5 bases to trimming and J lost 7 bases, with 21 bases between them. The CDR3 DNA reads TGTGCCAGCAGTGCCCTGAAGGGCCTACGCGTAGAGCAGTACTTC. It yields the protein CASSALKGLRVEQYF.

This chain joins TRBV2 and TRBJ2-7, with 8 bases matching TRBD1. CDR1 and CDR2 (germline): SNHLY, FYNNEI. The CDR3 covers 15 residues. Unmatched junction bases numbered 10, after V lost 5 bases and J lost 4 bases. The CDR3 sequence: CASSYPRGQVYEQYF. DNA of the CDR3: TGTGCCAGCAGTTACCCCAGGGGGCAGGTATACGAGCAGTACTTC.

The chain recombines TRBV2 with TRBJ1-3; D gene ambiguous. The CDR3 runs 14 residues. From germline, CDR1 is SNHLY and CDR2 FYNNEI. Trimming took 0 bases from V and 4 from J, leaving 7 bases between them. The CDR3: CASSEAGPGNTIYF. In DNA form, the CDR3 reads TGTGCCAGCAGTGAAGCAGGGCCCGGAAACACCATATATTTT.

About this clone itself: A single base separates this from a much larger clone, so it may be a read error. The identical CDR3 is also encoded by other nucleotide sequences in the sample. The rearrangement joins TRBV5-1 to TRBJ1-2; D is undetermined. There are 13 residues in the CDR3. The V and J ends lost 1 base and 2 bases respectively, with 6 bases between them. From germline, CDR1 is SGHRS and CDR2 YFSETQ. The CDR3 DNA follows: TGCGCCAGCAGCTTGCTAGGCAACTATGGCTACACCTTC. This translates into CASSLLGNYGYTF.

In this sample, this clone turned up a few times. The rearrangement joins TRBV5-8 to TRBJ1-1; 7 bases map to TRBD1. This CDR3 has 14 residues. V was clipped by 7 bases and J by 4 bases; unmatched bases: 10. CDR1 and CDR2 (germline): SGHTS, YDEGEE. The chain's CDR3 is CASSRGQGVTEAFF. In DNA, the CDR3 is TGTGCCAGCTCAAGGGGGCAGGGGGTCACTGAAGCTTTCTTT.

Here the CDR3 DNA reads TGTGCCACCTCTGGGAGCGGGGGGGCAAAAGATACGCAGTATTTT. Translated: CATSGSGGAKDTQYF. The V gene is TRBV28, the J gene TRBJ2-3, with 10 bases aligning to TRBD2. CDR1 and CDR2 (germline): MDHEN, SYDVKM. The ends lost 10 bases at V and 5 bases at J; junction bases unmatched: 12. The CDR3 is 15 amino acids.

This clone was counted many times. The J gene is TRBJ1-6, the V gene TRBV28, with D possibly being TRBD1 (5 bases). Trimming took off 4 bases at V and 9 bases at J, with 16 bases between the two ends. Germline assignment: CDR1 MDHEN and CDR2 SYDVKM. CDR3 length: 15 residues. The CDR3 bases are TGTGCCAGCAGTTGGGGCGGCAGCATCGCTTCACCCCTCCACTTT. Amino acids: CASSWGGSIASPLHF. Filled out from reference TRBV28 and TRBJ1-6, the complete variable domain reads DVKVTQSSRYLVKRTGEKVFLECVQDMDHENMFWYRQDPGLGLRLIYFSYDVKMKEKGDIPEGYSVSREKKERFSLILESASTNQTSMYLCASSWGGSIASPLHFGNGTRLTVT.

The rearrangement links TRBV6-6 to TRBJ1-1, with D possibly being TRBD1 (5 bases). V dropped 6 bases and J dropped 4 bases, with 15 bases sitting between them. Germline lookup yields CDR1 MNHNY and CDR2 SVGAGI (reference sequence). This CDR3 region has 14 residues. The CDR3 loop reads CASRPGAGGTEAFF. CDR3 coding DNA: TGTGCCAGCAGGCCGGGAGCGGGGGGCACTGAAGCTTTCTTT.

V gene TRBV7-6 combines with J gene TRBJ2-1; maybe TRBD2 (6 bases). Looked up from germline, CDR1 is SGHVS and CDR2 is FNYEAQ. The CDR3 sequence is 15 residues long. Trimming shortened V by 1 base and J by 4 bases, and 11 bases separated the two germline ends. CDR3 DNA: TGTGCCAGCAGCTTAGACGGGAGCCCATACAATGAGCAGTTCTTC. It encodes CASSLDGSPYNEQFF.

V and J are TRBV5-1 and TRBJ2-7, with TRBD2 matching 7 bases. Trimming cost V 1 base and J 4 bases; bases outside gene matches: 14. The CDR3 has 17 residues. CDR1 SGHRS and CDR2 YFSETQ come from the germline V gene. This CDR3 reads CASSLRSDSGGMYEQYF. CDR3 nucleotides: TGCGCCAGCAGCTTGAGATCTGATTCGGGGGGTATGTACGAGCAGTACTTC.

This chain uses TRBV9 with TRBJ2-5; 7 bases fit TRBD1. V shed 0 bases, J shed 7 bases, and the junction held 12 bases outside the gene matches. Germline V CDR1 and CDR2: SGDLS, YYNGEE. The CDR3 consists of 16 residues. The CDR3 sequence: CASSVATGQTQGTQYF. The CDR3 DNA sequence: TGTGCCAGCAGCGTAGCTACGGGACAGACCCAGGGGACCCAGTACTTC.

The CDR3 nucleotides read TGTGCCAGCAGTTTGATGTGGACGGCCCCCGATGGCTACACCTTC. It specifies CASSLMWTAPDGYTF. The V gene is TRBV2, the J gene TRBJ1-2; D is unclear. From germline, CDR1 is SNHLY and CDR2 FYNNEI. The CDR3 loop spans 15 amino acids. Trimming stripped 5 bases from V and 6 bases from J, with 19 bases between.

The chain combines TRBV11-2 with TRBJ2-7; 10 nucleotides agree with TRBD1. Germline V lookup: CDR1 SGHAT, CDR2 FQNNGV. The CDR3 is 16 residues long. Trimming at V came to 0 bases and at J to 6 bases, leaving 8 bases not matched to a gene. CDR3 amino acids: CASSLDPGQGRIEQYF. Here the CDR3 DNA reads TGTGCCAGCAGCTTAGACCCGGGACAGGGGAGAATCGAGCAGTACTTC.

This clone was seen only once. CDR3: CASSTGQGGGNTIYF. The CDR3 DNA reads as TGTGCCAGCAGCACGGGACAGGGTGGCGGAAACACCATATATTTT. The rearrangement joins TRBV11-2 to TRBJ1-3; TRBD1 agrees at 9 bases. The CDR3 loop spans 15 amino acids. The trim removed 5 bases at V and 4 bases at J, leaving 6 bases unmatched. The germline CDR1 and CDR2 sequences are SGHAT and FQNNGV.

The rearrangement joins TRBV12-5 to TRBJ1-1; D is unresolved. The germline CDR1 and CDR2 sequences are LGHNT and FRNRAP. This CDR3 is 13 amino acids long. Deletions cut 1 base from V and 6 bases from J, with 9 bases between. As DNA, the CDR3 is TGTGCTAGTGGTTTGGCGGGAGCCCCTGAAGCTTTCTTT. Its translation is CASGLAGAPEAFF.

With respect to this clone: This may be a read error: a much more frequent sequence differs by one nucleotide. The chain recombines TRBV7-9 with TRBJ2-5; no reliable D call. The CDR3 spans 11 residues. The germline V gene encodes CDR1 SEHNR and CDR2 FQNEAQ (reference sequence). Deletions cut 5 bases from V and 3 bases from J, with 4 bases between. DNA of the CDR3: TGTGCCAGCAGCGTAGAAGAGACCCAGTACTTC. Protein sequence: CASSVEETQYF.

V is TRBV6-1 and J is TRBJ2-1; TRBD2 agrees at 8 bases. The CDR3 sequence is 14 residues long. V lost 4 bases to trimming and J lost 6 bases; unmatched junction nucleotides: 5. Germline V gene sequence: CDR1 MNHNS, CDR2 SASEGT. Here the CDR3 DNA reads TGTGCCAGCAGTGGAATAGCGGGGTCCAATGAGCAGTTCTTC. Encoded protein: CASSGIAGSNEQFF.

This clone was seen only once. Other DNA sequences within the sample encode an identical CDR3. V gene TRBV2 combines with J gene TRBJ1-1; unclear D gene. Germline values: CDR1 SNHLY, CDR2 FYNNEI. Trimming shortened V by 4 bases and J by 2 bases, and 8 bases separated the two germline ends. The CDR3 consists of 13 residues. The CDR3 nucleotides are TGTGCCAGCAGTGTAGCGGGAAACACTGAAGCTTTCTTT. The encoded protein is CASSVAGNTEAFF. The full variable domain, its missing parts supplied by reference TRBV2 and TRBJ1-1, is EPEVTQTPSHQVTQMGQEVILRCVPISNHLYFYWYRQILGQKVEFLVSFYNNEISEKSEIFDDQFSVERPDGSNFTLKIRSTKLEDSAMYFCASSVAGNTEAFFGQGTRLTVV.

This clone was counted a single time. The chain uses TRBV4-1 and TRBJ2-2, with D maybe TRBD1 (6 bases). The CDR3 loop spans 16 amino acids. V lost 2 bases and J lost 7, with 17 bases in between. From germline, CDR1 is MGHRA and CDR2 YSYEKL. CDR3 loop: CASSQKPGTIVGELFF. DNA of the CDR3: TGCGCCAGCAGCCAAAAACCCGGGACAATTGTCGGGGAGCTGTTTTTT.

The V and J genes are TRBV4-3 and TRBJ2-1; D is uncertain. CDR3 size: 16 residues. CDR1 is LGHNA, CDR2 YSLEER, per germline. The V end was cut by 0 bases, the J end by 0 bases, with 9 bases between. For the CDR3, the DNA is TGCGCCAGCAGCCAAGATCCCACAAGCTCCTACAATGAGCAGTTCTTC. This encodes CASSQDPTSSYNEQFF.

The V and J genes are TRBV6-5 and TRBJ2-1; 7 nucleotides align to TRBD2. Losses at the gene ends were 7 bases for V and 7 bases for J; bases not matched to a gene: 10. The CDR3 contains 14 residues. Germline values: CDR1 MNHEY, CDR2 SVGAGI. The CDR3 here is CASTNGGLRNEQFF. The CDR3 DNA reads TGTGCCAGCACCAACGGGGGACTAAGGAATGAGCAGTTCTTC.